This T cell receptor beta chain is from a study of technical replicates of blood from several donors (dated by TCRdb to about 2017). From the cysteine through the phenylalanine, the CDR3 covers 16 amino acids. The sequence is cut down to CDR3 DNA, 48 bases in frame from base 1. V ends up 2 bases short and J 6 bases short, with an unmatched junction base count of 9. As encoded in the germline V gene, CDR1 is SGHVS while CDR2 is FQNEAQ. In regard to this clone: Its specific antigen is unknown. Per-base qualities were not stored, and no clone one base away is much larger.

Receptors were amplified or captured by the immunoSEQ multiplex PCR assay. TCRdb took this table from immuneACCESS and kept in-frame rearrangements with V and J called. Such tables lack part of the clones; where checked against another copy, unresolved V genes explain under half of the gap, and the rest is unexplained. This sample gives some 80,000 clones in total; 90% to 95% of them show up just once. Together, the top ten hold about 0.23% of the sample. The receptor chain draws on TRBV7-8 and TRBJ1-1; 10 bases in the junction line up with TRBD1. This sequence originates from a human donor in good health. The sample was T cells isolated from PBMCs. The nucleotide sequence is TGTGCCAGCAGCTTAAACGTGGGGACAGGGGACTCTGAAGCTTTCTTT. It is translated as CASSLNVGTGDSEAFF.